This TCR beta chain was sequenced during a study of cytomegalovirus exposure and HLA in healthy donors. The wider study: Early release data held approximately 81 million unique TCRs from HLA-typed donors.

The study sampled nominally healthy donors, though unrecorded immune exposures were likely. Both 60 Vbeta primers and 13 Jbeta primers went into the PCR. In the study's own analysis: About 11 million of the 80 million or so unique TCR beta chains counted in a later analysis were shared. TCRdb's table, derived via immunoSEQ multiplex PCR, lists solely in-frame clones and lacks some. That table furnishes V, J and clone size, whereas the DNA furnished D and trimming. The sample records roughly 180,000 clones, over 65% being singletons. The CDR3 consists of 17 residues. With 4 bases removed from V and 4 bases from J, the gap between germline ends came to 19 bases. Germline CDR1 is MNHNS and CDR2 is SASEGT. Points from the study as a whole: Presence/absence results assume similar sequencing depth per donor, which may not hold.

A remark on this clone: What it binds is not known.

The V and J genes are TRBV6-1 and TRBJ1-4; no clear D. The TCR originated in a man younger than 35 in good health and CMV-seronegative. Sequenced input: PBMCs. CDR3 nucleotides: TGTGCCAGCAGTGCATCCCCAGGCCCACGGCTTAATGAAAAACTGTTTTTT. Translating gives CASSASPGPRLNEKLFF.